Below are 8 T cell receptor beta chains sequenced from a single sample in a study of shared clonotypes between healthy human individuals. Sequencing used immunoSEQ multiplex PCR; TCRdb keeps in-frame clones, though not all of them. The profile shows some 630,000 clones, roughly 96% of them singletons. CD45RO-negative CD8 cells positively selected for CCR7 made up the naive population, which excluded terminally differentiated effector memory CD45RA+ cells. Sequencing used naive CD8+ T cells sorted from blood. The receptors were sampled from a woman between 25 and 40 years old in good health.

The V and J genes are TRBV11-2 and TRBJ2-7; 9 positions agree with TRBD2. The CDR3 runs 17 residues. The V gene end was trimmed by 5 bases and the J gene end by 3 bases; junction bases not matched to a gene: 14. Germline V CDR1 and CDR2: SGHAT, FQNNGV. The CDR3 bases are TGTGCCAGCAGCCGCCTTGGCGGGAGGGACTCCCTCTACGAGCAGTACTTC. Translated, it gives CASSRLGGRDSLYEQYF.

CDR3 residues: CASSLSLETPTYEQYF. CDR3 sequence (DNA): TGTGCCAGCAGCTTATCTCTGGAAACCCCGACCTACGAGCAGTACTTC. The chain has TRBV7-9 and TRBJ2-7; no firm D call. Trimming removed 2 bases at V and 2 bases at J, with 16 bases between. Germline lookup yields CDR1 SEHNR and CDR2 FQNEAQ (reference sequence). The CDR3 runs 16 residues.

The genes are TRBV4-1 and TRBJ1-1, with a tentative D call TRBD1 (6 bases). Trimming removed 4 bases from V and 8 bases from J, with 23 bases in between. The V gene's germline CDR1 is MGHRA and CDR2 YSYEKL. The CDR3 totals 16 residues. The CDR3 region is CASSPPPGDKKGEAFF. The CDR3 DNA reads as TGCGCCAGCAGCCCTCCCCCAGGGGACAAGAAAGGGGAAGCTTTCTTT.

The chain couples TRBV6-1 to TRBJ2-6, with unresolved D. Trimming cost V 3 bases and J 3 bases, with 15 bases left between them. CDR1 is MNHNS and CDR2 is SASEGT in the germline V gene. The CDR3 is 17 amino acids. The CDR3 spells CASSDFMGRVGANVLTF. CDR3 DNA sequence: TGTGCCAGCAGTGACTTTATGGGCCGGGTTGGGGCCAACGTCCTGACTTTC.

This clone was detected only once. The gene calls are TRBV28 and TRBJ1-1, with D possibly being TRBD1 (5 bases). Germline assignment: CDR1 MDHEN and CDR2 SYDVKM. This CDR3 region has 17 residues. V was trimmed by 3 bases and J by 1 base, leaving 18 bases between them. The CDR3 spells CASSLVDNRGTNTEAFF. CDR3 bases: TGTGCCAGCAGTTTGGTCGACAACCGTGGGACGAACACTGAAGCTTTCTTT.

V and J are TRBV19 and TRBJ2-1; D remains unclear. Trimming took 10 bases from V and 4 from J, leaving 5 bases between them. This CDR3 region has 10 residues. The germline V gene encodes CDR1 LNHDA and CDR2 SQIVND (reference sequence). CDR3 protein: CATQYNEQFF. CDR3 coding DNA: TGTGCCACCCAATACAATGAGCAGTTCTTC.

The genes are TRBV14 and TRBJ2-7; 7 bases are a match to TRBD1. The V gene's germline CDR1 is SGHDN and CDR2 FVKESK. V dropped 2 bases and J dropped 3; count of bases not matched to a gene: 4. There are 14 residues in the CDR3. The CDR3 DNA reads as TGTGCCAGCAGCCAAAGACAGGGTGGCTACGAGCAGTACTTC. Residues: CASSQRQGGYEQYF.

The CDR3 region is CASSLGMSFTDTQYF. The CDR3 DNA reads TGTGCCAGTAGTCTGGGTATGTCGTTCACAGATACGCAGTATTTT. V and J are TRBV19 and TRBJ2-3; no clear D. The ends were cut back, 5 bases at V and 2 bases at J, with 14 bases in the middle. The V gene's germline CDR1 is LNHDA and CDR2 SQIVND (reference sequence). CDR3 length: 15 residues.